These 17 T cell receptor beta chains originate from one sample sequenced in a study of blood T cell repertoires in COVID-19. Generated by immunoSEQ multiplex PCR, the TCRdb table keeps only in-frame clones and is missing some. This table holds 140,000 to 150,000 clones, 82% found once. The sequenced material came from peripheral blood. These TCRs come from a human donor with acute or convalescent COVID-19. The donor label of this sample is uncertain.

This chain joins TRBV9 and TRBJ1-2, with D unclear. Germline assignment: CDR1 SGDLS and CDR2 YYNGEE. Trimming took 5 bases from V and 5 from J, leaving 16 bases between them. The CDR3 loop spans 14 amino acids. CDR3: CASREVGGFYGYTF. The DNA for the CDR3 is TGTGCCAGCAGGGAGGTGGGCGGATTTTATGGCTACACCTTC.

The V gene is TRBV11-3, the J gene TRBJ2-1; 15 nucleotides align to TRBD2. Germline V lookup: CDR1 SGHNT, CDR2 YENEEA. V dropped 5 bases and J dropped 5; count of bases not matched to a gene: 10. The CDR3 has 18 residues. CDR3 nucleotides: TGTGCCAGCAGCCAAGCGGGGACTAGCGGGGGGCACAACAATGAGCAGTTCTTC. Translation gives CASSQAGTSGGHNNEQFF.

The genes are TRBV10-3 and TRBJ2-7, with unresolved D. Trimming removed 0 bases from V and 5 bases from J, with 11 bases in between. The germline gives CDR1 ENHRY, CDR2 SYGVKD. The CDR3 length is 14 residues. The CDR3 sequence: CAISESRHDHEQYF. In DNA form, the CDR3 reads TGTGCCATCAGTGAGTCGAGACATGATCACGAGCAGTACTTC.

This clone was observed a few times. The chain links TRBV6-1 to TRBJ1-2; 7 nucleotides agree with TRBD1. The V and J ends lost 4 bases and 0 bases, in that order; junction bases with no gene match: 11. CDR1 is MNHNS, CDR2 SASEGT, per germline. The CDR3 totals 17 residues. The CDR3 is CASSVDRQGPTNYGYTF. CDR3 nucleotide sequence: TGTGCCAGCAGTGTAGACCGACAGGGACCGACTAACTATGGCTACACCTTC.

This clone was found a few times. This sequence joins TRBV3-1 (or the pseudogene TRBV3-2) and TRBJ1-2; TRBD1 matches at 7 bases. CDR3 length: 13 amino acids. V gave up 4 bases and J gave up 4 bases; unmatched junction bases: 3. Germline CDR1 is LGHDT and CDR2 is YNNKEL (reference sequence). CDR3 loop: CASSRGQSYGYTF. CDR3 DNA: TGTGCCAGCAGCCGGGGACAGTCCTATGGCTACACCTTC.

The table lists this clone with a count of one. The chain combines TRBV15 with TRBJ2-1, with 7 bases aligning to TRBD2. The CDR3 consists of 15 residues. The V gene end was trimmed by 4 bases and the J gene end by 5 bases; junction bases not matched to a gene: 8. Germline assignment: CDR1 LNHNV and CDR2 YYDKDF (reference sequence). This CDR3 reads CATSNLNGGNNEQFF. The CDR3 nucleotides read TGTGCCACCAGCAACCTAAACGGGGGGAACAATGAGCAGTTCTTC. Supplemented by reference TRBV15 and TRBJ2-1, the full variable domain reads DAMVIQNPRYQVTQFGKPVTLSCSQTLNHNVMYWYQQKSSQAPKLLFHYYDKDFNNEADTPDNFQSRRPNTSFCFLDIRSPGLGDTAMYLCATSNLNGGNNEQFFGPGTRLTVL.

This clone was counted at least ten times. The V and J genes are TRBV5-1 and TRBJ1-2, with D hard to call. The CDR3 has 14 residues. Germline lookup yields CDR1 SGHRS and CDR2 YFSETQ. V was pared by 0 bases and J by 4 bases, with 10 bases between. The CDR3 region has the DNA TGCGCCAGCAGCTTGGAGTACAGTGCCTATGGCTACACCTTC. Translating it yields CASSLEYSAYGYTF.

The chain is built from TRBV11-3 and TRBJ2-2, with D tentatively TRBD2 (5 bases). The V and J ends lost 5 bases and 0 bases respectively, with 13 bases between them. This CDR3 is built from 16 residues. Per germline, CDR1 SGHNT and CDR2 YENEEA. DNA of the CDR3: TGTGCCAGCAGCCCTTGGACGGGGTCGAACACCGGGGAGCTGTTTTTT. Protein sequence: CASSPWTGSNTGELFF.

This clone was counted between two and nine times. The chain employs TRBV5-1 and TRBJ1-1; the D is unclear. V lost 0 bases and J lost 1, with 10 bases in between. The CDR3 length is 15 residues. Germline CDR1 reads SGHRS; CDR2 reads YFSETQ. The CDR3 DNA sequence: TGCGCCAGCAGCTTGGAGATAGCAAAGAACACTGAAGCTTTCTTT. Amino acids: CASSLEIAKNTEAFF. Variable domain in full (rest from reference TRBV5-1 and TRBJ1-1): KAGVTQTPRYLIKTRGQQVTLSCSPISGHRSVSWYQQTPGQGLQFLFEYFSETQRNKGNFPGRFSGRQFSNSRSEMNVSTLELGDSALYLCASSLEIAKNTEAFFGQGTRLTVV.

The V call is TRBV7-2, the J call TRBJ1-2; 7 bases fit TRBD1. The CDR3 runs 15 residues. The J segment lost 7 bases and the V segment lost 0 bases, leaving 8 bases of the junction unmatched. Germline-derived CDR1 and CDR2 are SGHTA and FQGNSA. The CDR3 DNA reads as TGTGCCAGCAGCTTAGCAGGGGGCACTGCTGGTGGCTACACCTTC. It specifies CASSLAGGTAGGYTF.

This sequence joins TRBV13 and TRBJ1-2; D ambiguous. The CDR3 sequence is 12 residues long. V lost 6 bases to trimming and J lost 7 bases, with 12 bases between them. The germline V gene encodes CDR1 PRHDT and CDR2 FYEKMQ (reference sequence). CDR3 in DNA: TGTGCCAGCAGAGGCGGCCCCCCTGGCTACACCTTC. It translates to CASRGGPPGYTF.

The gene calls are TRBV11-3 and TRBJ1-3; 7 bases map to TRBD1. V was pared by 6 bases and J by 0 bases, with 5 bases of the junction left unmatched. CDR1 and CDR2 from the germline V gene are SGHNT and YENEEA. The CDR3 covers 15 residues. The CDR3 here is CASRLDRVSGNTIYF. The CDR3 bases are TGTGCCAGCAGACTAGACAGGGTCTCTGGAAACACCATATATTTT.

V gene TRBV6-2 or TRBV6-3 combines with J gene TRBJ2-3; TRBD2 might be the D (6 bases). Deletions cut 5 bases from V and 6 bases from J, with 9 bases between. Per the germline V gene, CDR1 is MNHEY and CDR2 is SVGEGT. This CDR3 contains 12 residues. The CDR3 DNA sequence: TGTGCCAGCAGTCGCCGGGGGGATACGCAGTATTTT. It is translated as CASSRRGDTQYF.

The V and J genes are TRBV18 and TRBJ1-4, with 10 nucleotides matching TRBD1. Germline CDR1 and CDR2: KGHSH and LQKENI. V lost 2 bases and J lost 8; bases outside the gene matches: 5. This CDR3 comprises 15 residues. This chain's CDR3 is CASSPWTGGREKLFF. Here the CDR3 DNA reads TGTGCCAGCTCACCATGGACAGGGGGGAGAGAAAAACTGTTTTTT.

This clone was seen only a few times. The chain joins TRBV6-6 to TRBJ1-2; D is undetermined. The V and J ends lost 5 bases and 2 bases respectively, with 9 bases between them. Germline V CDR1 and CDR2: MNHNY, SVGAGI (reference sequence). The CDR3 spans 13 residues. This CDR3 reads CASSPTSNYGYTF. The DNA for the CDR3 is TGTGCCAGCAGTCCGACATCGAACTATGGCTACACCTTC.

CDR3 sequence: CASSPPRGEITQYF. In DNA form, the CDR3 reads TGCGCCAGCAGCCCCCCCCGGGGGGAAATTACGCAGTATTTT. The genes are TRBV4-1 and TRBJ2-3, with 7 bases lining up with TRBD2. This CDR3 spans 14 amino acids. Trimming took 4 bases from V and 8 from J; bases not matched to a gene: 9. CDR1 and CDR2 from the germline V gene are MGHRA and YSYEKL.

The chain employs TRBV15 and TRBJ2-7, with D perhaps matching TRBD1 (5 bases). The CDR3 is made up of 14 amino acids. Between the trimmed V and J ends, which lost 0 bases and 2 bases, there was a span of 8 bases. From germline, CDR1 is LNHNV and CDR2 YYDKDF (reference sequence). This CDR3 reads CATSRDTGPYEQYF. In DNA, the CDR3 is TGTGCCACCAGCAGAGATACAGGACCCTACGAGCAGTACTTC.